This is a list of T cell receptor beta chains from one sample in a study of regulatory T cells in long-lasting Graves disease. TCRdb passed the multiplex PCR reads through MiXCR, listing each CDR3 protein once. The table shows approximately 440,000 distinct CDR3 sequences, with about 17% occurring only once. These same data were also listed under a study on T cells in Graves' hyperthyroidism and ophthalmopathy.

The sequenced sample was peripheral blood mononuclear cells (PBMCs), obtained at new diagnosis, from a patient treated with antithyroid drugs. Receptors originate from a man between 40 and 49 years old with Graves disease. CDR3s include the opening cysteine and the closing phenylalanine or tryptophan. Fields, in order: clone size, J gene, D gene, V gene, CDR3 DNA, CDR3 protein. A D gene is named only where the DNA matches it firmly. Some rows mark clone size as missing; the rest say once, few, many or name a class of expanded clone.

.	TRBJ2-5	.	TRBV20-1	TGCAGTGCTAGAGGGCTACGGAACCAAGAGACCCAGTACTTC	CSARGLRNQETQYF
many	TRBJ2-1	TRBD2	TRBV28	TGTGCCAGCAGTTTTGGGGAGGGAGGTGTCCACAATGAGCAGTTCTTC	CASSFGEGGVHNEQFF
.	TRBJ2-5	TRBD2	TRBV5-6	TGTGCCAGCAGCTTTCTAGCGGGAGTTGAGTTCTTC	CASSFLAGVEFF
many	TRBJ2-7	TRBD2	TRBV6-2/TRBV6-3	TGTGCCAGCAGTTCACTAGCGGGAGGCCCCCTCGAGCAGTACTTC	CASSSLAGGPLEQYF
.	TRBJ2-1	TRBD2	TRBV6-1	TGTGCCAGCAGTGAAATAACTAGGGCTAGCGGGAAGCAGTTCTTC	CASSEITRASGKQFF
.	TRBJ2-2	TRBD2	TRBV11-3	TGTGCCAGCAGCTCACAGACTAGCAGCACCGGGGAGCTGTTTTTT	CASSSQTSSTGELFF
.	TRBJ2-3	.	TRBV20-1	TGCAGTGCTCGGTGGGGCCCTGGGCCAGATACGCAGTATTTT	CSARWGPGPDTQYF
many	TRBJ2-7	TRBD2	TRBV20-1	TGCAGTGCTAGTAGCGGGAGGGCCCACGAGCAGTACTTC	CSASSGRAHEQYF
.	TRBJ2-3	TRBD2	TRBV29-1	TGCAGCGTTGGAAGGGGTTCGGGAGGTGGCACAGATACGCAGTATTTT	CSVGRGSGGGTDTQYF
many	TRBJ2-7	.	TRBV5-1	TGCGCCAGCAGCCCGGGACGGGAAAACTACGAGCAGTACTTC	CASSPGRENYEQYF
many	TRBJ2-1	TRBD1	TRBV29-1	TGCAGCGTTGATCAGACAGGGGCTTTCGACAATGAGCAGTTCTTC	CSVDQTGAFDNEQFF
many	TRBJ1-4	.	TRBV18	TGTGCCAGCTCACCAGGCACGGTGGCGGAAAAACTGTTTTTT	CASSPGTVAEKLFF
many	TRBJ1-1	TRBD1	TRBV20-1	TGCAGTGCTACGGACAGGGGGGTCACTGAAGCTTTCTTT	CSATDRGVTEAFF
few	TRBJ2-1	.	TRBV7-2	TGTGCCAGCAGCTTACGGGGGGCGGGAGTAAGAGAGCAGTTCTTC	CASSLRGAGVREQFF
once	TRBJ2-3	TRBD2	TRBV28	TGTGCCAGCCCACCGGGACTAGCGGGACAGAGCACAGATACGCAGTATTTT	CASPPGLAGQSTDTQYF
few	TRBJ2-1	.	TRBV6-2/TRBV6-3	TGTGCCAGCAGTTATCGTGGCTCCCTCTACAATGAGCAGTTCTTC	CASSYRGSLYNEQFF
few	TRBJ2-6	TRBD1	TRBV10-3	TGTGCCATCACCGGGACAGGGGGCGCCGGGGCCAACGTCCTGACTTTC	CAITGTGGAGANVLTF
.	TRBJ1-4	TRBD1	TRBV3-1	TGTGCCAGCAGCCACGACAGGGGAACTAATGAAAAACTGTTTTTT	CASSHDRGTNEKLFF
few	TRBJ2-3	TRBD2	TRBV6-1	TGTGCCAGCAGTCCCGGACTAGCGGGACAGTTGGGTACGCAGTATTTT	CASSPGLAGQLGTQYF
.	TRBJ1-6	TRBD1	TRBV20-1	TGCAGTGCTAGAGATAGGTCGGCAGGGGGTAATCGGGGAAATTCACCCCTCCACTTT	CSARDRSAGGNRGNSPLHF
.	TRBJ2-5	TRBD2	TRBV5-1	TGCGCCAGCAGCCGGGGACTACGCCGGGAGACCCAGTACTTC	CASSRGLRRETQYF
many	TRBJ2-3	.	TRBV5-5	TGTGCCAGCAGCTTGGTGGGAGATACGCAGTATTTT	CASSLVGDTQYF
many	TRBJ2-2	TRBD2	TRBV12-5	TGTGCTAGTGGTTTACCTCCTACTAGCGGGGCGAACACCGGGGAGCTGTTTTTT	CASGLPPTSGANTGELFF
few	TRBJ2-2	.	TRBV5-1	TGCGCCAGCAGGGGGAGCCGACCCGGATCCACCGGGGAGCTGTTTTTT	CASRGSRPGSTGELFF
many	TRBJ2-7	TRBD2	TRBV6-2/TRBV6-3	TGTGCCAGCACGGGGGGAATCTACGAGCAGTACTTC	CASTGGIYEQYF
once	TRBJ1-2	.	TRBV28	TGTGCCAGCAGCCCGGGACTGTATGGCTACACCTTC	CASSPGLYGYTF
.	TRBJ1-2	TRBD1	TRBV12-3/TRBV12-4	TGTGCCAGCACCGCTGACAGGGGGCGAGGGGGCTACACCTTC	CASTADRGRGGYTF
many	TRBJ2-1	.	TRBV15	TGTGCCACCAGCAGCCCTAGAACGGCGGTTTCCTACAATGAGCAGTTCTTC	CATSSPRTAVSYNEQFF
.	TRBJ2-1	TRBD2	TRBV29-1	TGCAGCGCCCCGGGACTAGCGGGAGGAAGACTCAATGAGCAGTTCTTC	CSAPGLAGGRLNEQFF
.	TRBJ1-4	TRBD1	TRBV28	TGTGCCAACAGTCCAATAGGGGGCCCTAATGAAAAACTGTTTTTT	CANSPIGGPNEKLFF
many	TRBJ2-5	.	TRBV20-1	TGCAGTGCTAGAGACGGTAGGCAGGCCCAAGAGACCCAGTACTTC	CSARDGRQAQETQYF
many	TRBJ2-1	TRBD1	TRBV7-3	TGTGCCAGCAGTACCGGGACAGGGGGCTTCAATGAGCAGTTCTTC	CASSTGTGGFNEQFF
many	TRBJ1-1	.	TRBV30	TGTGCCTGGAGTTCCTGGGGGGTGCCTAGGAACACTGAAGCTTTCTTT	CAWSSWGVPRNTEAFF
.	TRBJ2-3	.	TRBV7-2	TGTGCCACCCGCACAGATACGCAGTATTTT	CATRTDTQYF
many	TRBJ2-2	.	TRBV6-1	TGTGCCAGCAGTGTGTCCGGAGGGGAGCTGTTTTTT	CASSVSGGELFF